This TCR beta chain appears in the sequencing data of a study of cytomegalovirus exposure and HLA in healthy donors. The study, taken as a whole, reports: Researchers counted about 150 TCR beta chains as cytomegalovirus-associated.

Only in-frame clones appear in the TCRdb table, and some are missing; sequencing was by immunoSEQ multiplex PCR. This sample carries 160,000 or so clones, 88% of them seen once, and the ten largest clones take 2.5% to 3.5%. The V gene's germline CDR1 is SGHRS and CDR2 YFSETQ. This CDR3 contains 13 residues. V shed 3 bases and J shed 8 bases, with 12 bases lying between them. Note on this clone: Its antigen is as yet unknown.

The chain has TRBV5-1 and TRBJ1-3; tentatively, D is TRBD1 (5 bases). The source material was PBMCs. This TCR came from a man between 18 and 29 years old in good health and CMV-seronegative. The CDR3 DNA sequence: TGCGCCAGCAGCTCGGGACTCCAAGACACCATATATTTT. Its translation is CASSSGLQDTIYF.